This T cell receptor beta chain came from a study of blood T cells in healthy people across ages (dated by TCRdb to about 2015). Study-wide context: In model experiments, template switching captured about one uniquely barcoded TCR beta cDNA molecule for every two T cells. The donors were split into four age groups: young (average about 16 years), middle-aged (about 40), aged (approximately 60) and long-lived (approximately 89). Using deep sequencing normalized with unique cDNA molecular identifiers, the study measured how TCR beta repertoire diversity changes with age. To avoid experimental bias, donors of different ages were distributed randomly across sequencing lanes. For two donors (one aged 18 to 29 and one aged 80 or older), the study analyzed two additional independent replicas of 1 million unique cDNA reads from the same blood draw.

The library was obtained by 5' RACE. TCRdb shows the sequencer as Illumina HiSeq 2500. A second PCR of about 6 to 12 cycles was performed with a sample-barcoded 5' primer and a J-beta primer mix. Each TCR beta cDNA molecule received a unique molecular identifier from a template-switch 5' adaptor carrying 12 random nucleotides. Each sample yielded at least 2.5 million CDR3-containing paired-end reads. First-strand cDNA was synthesized from all RNA with the Mint cDNA synthesis kit, primed by a TRBC-specific oligonucleotide. After uracil-DNA glycosylase treatment, a first 18-cycle PCR used universal primers M1SS and BC2_uni_R on all cDNA. On the study's bioinformatics: For normalization, 1 million high-quality reads were randomly selected from each sample, with every read carrying a distinct molecular identifier. Instead of being binned into consensus sequences, reads with shared molecular identifiers were discarded. CDR3 identification, clonotype clustering and error correction used MiTCR with a Q25 quality threshold and the strictest error-elimination algorithm. A nonparametric unseen species model using Euler transformation provided a lower-bound estimate of total TCR beta diversity. TCRdb handled the public reads itself, with Q25 trimming in fastp and clone calling in MiXCR, and kept productive beta chains. Each entry merges the rows of one CDR3 protein and shows their most common DNA and genes. The V and J calls and clone size come from TCRdb's table, not from the authors' own analysis. The sample has fewer than 950,000 distinct CDR3 sequences on record, 36% of them singletons. 13% of the sample is taken by the ten largest.

This clonotype was picked up a small number of times. The antigen this receptor binds is unknown. The record has no base qualities; no much larger clone is one base away. The cysteine opens and the phenylalanine closes a CDR3 of 13 amino acids. Just the 39-base CDR3 DNA is kept, in frame starting at base 1. CDR1 and CDR2 (SGHTA, FQGNSA) derive from the germline V gene. V lost 7 bases and J lost 5 bases; the stretch between them is 14 bases long. Summary of the overall study and its limitations: Bulk unsorted PBMC profiling prevented conclusive comparison of naive and antigen-experienced compartments. Estimates of total diversity from one million sequenced T cells were regarded as lower bounds and underestimates. The long-lived group showed more naive CD4+ T cells, fewer expanded clones and increased TCR diversity than the aged group, suggesting age selection. There was a strong correlation between observed TCR beta diversity and the percentage of naive T cells measured by flow cytometry. Observed TCR beta diversity per million T cells fell roughly linearly with age, and a significant reduction was already apparent by age around 44. Donor CMV infection status was unknown, potentially confounding age-related changes in expanded clonotypes.

Systemically healthy Caucasian individuals from Russia, 39 in total and aged roughly 6 to 95 years, were included as donors. Ten milliliters of peripheral blood were drawn from each donor into EDTA-treated Vacutainer tubes. PBMCs were isolated by Ficoll-Paque density-gradient centrifugation, with at least 7 million obtained per sample. Trizol reagent was used to extract total RNA from the PBMCs, yielding at least 5 micrograms per sample. Naive CD45RAhigh/CD27high T cell percentages were measured by flow cytometry on a PBMC aliquot from every donor. The sequenced sample consisted of blood. The receptor's source is a man aged 18 to 30 in good health. The chain uses TRBV7-2 and TRBJ2-5; possibly the D gene is TRBD2, per 5 matching bases. The CDR3 region has the sequence CASNLRTGETQYF. The base sequence is TGTGCCAGCAACCTCCGGACGGGGGAGACCCAGTACTTC. With all but the CDR3 taken from the reference TRBV7-2 and TRBJ2-5 genes, the full variable domain is: GAGVSQSPSNKVTEKGKDVELRCDPISGHTALYWYRQSLGQGLEFLIYFQGNSAPDKSGLPSDRFSAERTGGSVSTLTIQRTQQEDSAVYLCASNLRTGETQYFGPGTRLLVL.